Below are 22 T cell receptor beta chains sequenced from a single sample in a study of esophageal squamous cell carcinoma under preoperative chemotherapy. TCRdb reprocessed the PCR reads with MiXCR, giving one entry per CDR3 protein. In the table there are roughly 30,000 distinct CDR3 sequences, under 60% of which are singletons. Time point reported: after preoperative PTX-NDP chemotherapy. The sample was collected from a patient given preoperative chemotherapy. The receptors derive from a human donor with esophageal squamous cell carcinoma. The donor label of this sample is uncertain.

Concerning this clonotype: A junction boundary mismatches the germline segment, possibly from a read error. This chain joins TRBV7-2 and TRBJ2-5; 8 positions match TRBD2. CDR1 and CDR2 (germline): SGHTA, FQGNSA. The length of the CDR3 is 16 residues. DNA of the CDR3: TGTGCCAGCAGCTCTGGGCGGGGGGCCCCTCGGACGTCCCAGTATTTC. It codes for CASSSGRGAPRTSQYF.

Details on this clonotype: One end of the junction varies from germline; a read error may be responsible. The V and J genes are TRBV7-6 and TRBJ2-4; 8 bases align to TRBD2. Germline lookup yields CDR1 SGHVS and CDR2 FNYEAQ. This CDR3 has 16 residues. CDR3 residues: CASSVAGRSAKNTQYF. The DNA of the CDR3 is TGTGCCAGCAGCGTAGCGGGGCGGTCGGCCAAAAACACGCAGTACTTC. The variable domain in full, completed from reference TRBV7-6 and TRBJ2-4, reads GAGVSQSPRYKVTKRGQDVALRCDPISGHVSLYWYRQALGQGPEFLTYFNYEAQQDKSGLPNDRFSAERPEGSISTLTIQRTEQRDSAMYRCASSVAGRSAKNTQYFGAGTRLSVL.

About this clonotype: A read error may produce the germline difference seen at one junction end. This chain joins TRBV7-2 and TRBJ2-3; the D gene is possibly TRBD2 (6 bases). CDR1 is SGHTA and CDR2 is FQGNSA in the germline V gene. The CDR3 extends over 17 amino acids. This CDR3 reads CAISLGLEAVSTDTLYF. CDR3 DNA sequence: TGTGCTATCAGCCTGGGACTCGAGGCTGTGAGCACAGATACGCTGTATTTT.

With respect to this clonotype: The CDR3 does not end in the conserved phenylalanine or tryptophan, so this is likely a read error. It is unclear where the CDR3 begins or ends on the DNA, so no DNA is shown, and the CDR3 is as TCRdb lists it. This rearrangement joins TRBV7-3 to TRBJ2-3; the table assigns TRBD1, which was not confirmed against the DNA. The V gene's germline CDR1 is SGHTA and CDR2 FQGTGA. The CDR3 is 13 residues long, counting both termini. CDR3 region: CASSQDRATSSSS.

Worth noting for this clonotype: The junction differs from germline at one of its ends, possibly a read error. The chain links TRBV12-3 or TRBV12-4 to TRBJ2-4; perhaps D is TRBD1 or TRBD2 (5 bases each). The CDR3 length is 13 residues. The CDR3 DNA reads as TGTGCCACGGGGCTTAGAGGCATAAACATTCAGTATTTC. It translates to CATGLRGINIQYF.

In this sample, this clonotype turned up a few times. CDR3 DNA: TGTGCCAGCGAGTTAGGGACAGCCAAAGCTTTCTTT. Residues: CASELGTAKAFF. This rearrangement joins TRBV6-5 to TRBJ1-1; TRBD1 matches 7 bases. CDR1 and CDR2 (germline): MNHEY, SVGAGI. V lost 8 bases, J lost 9 bases, and 9 bases stayed unmatched. This CDR3 spans 12 amino acids.

This clonotype appeared a few times. The chain is built from TRBV24-1 and TRBJ2-3; no clear D gene. V was clipped by 3 bases and J by 3 bases, with 6 bases between them. Germline V CDR1 and CDR2: KGHDR, SFDVKD. CDR3 length: 13 residues. The CDR3 here is CATSDPPTDTQYF. CDR3 sequence (DNA): TGTGCCACCAGTGATCCCCCTACAGATACGCAGTATTTT.

This clonotype has only a few counts. The chain combines TRBV7-3 with TRBJ2-3; D call uncertain. V was shortened by 5 bases and J by 4 bases, with 10 bases between the two germline ends. Germline-derived CDR1 and CDR2 are SGHTA and FQGTGA. This CDR3 is built from 13 residues. DNA of the CDR3: TGTGCCAGCAGCCTAAACCAGGCAGATACGCAGTATTTT. Translated, it gives CASSLNQADTQYF.

Relative to its sample, this clonotype is medium-sized (0.01 to 0.1%). V is TRBV7-2 and J is TRBJ2-5; 10 positions agree with TRBD1. Germline CDR1 reads SGHTA; CDR2 reads FQGNSA. CDR3 length: 14 residues. Trimming removed 6 bases from V and 11 bases from J; junction bases left unmatched: 12. The CDR3 bases are TGTGCCAGCAGTTCCGGGACAGGGGTCGGAGAGCAGTACTTC. Its translation: CASSSGTGVGEQYF.

As to this clonotype: This is likely a read error, given that the CDR3 carries no conserved phenylalanine or tryptophan at its end. The CDR3, as DNA: TGTGCCAGCAGCTCGGGGCAGGGGCCAGAGACCCAGTACTCC. This sequence encodes CASSSGQGPETQYS. The chain recombines TRBV11-2 with TRBJ2-5; D perhaps matches TRBD1 (6 bases). Trimming cost V 4 bases and J 4 bases, with 13 bases left between them. The CDR3 is made up of 14 amino acids. Germline V gives CDR1 SGHAT, CDR2 FQNNGV.

By its share, this clonotype is medium-sized (0.01 to 0.1%). The V gene is TRBV7-2, the J gene TRBJ2-1; D ambiguous. Germline values: CDR1 SGHTA, CDR2 FQGNSA. The CDR3 has 13 amino acids. Deletions cut 1 base from V and 6 bases from J, with 7 bases between. The CDR3 spells CASSLGPGNEQFF. The DNA of the CDR3 is TGTGCCAGCAGCTTAGGCCCAGGCAATGAGCAGTTCTTC.

This clonotype was seen a few times. A much larger clone differs by one base, so this may be a read error. This chain uses TRBV6-2 or TRBV6-3 with TRBJ2-4; D is possibly TRBD1 (5 bases). CDR1 and CDR2 from the germline V gene are MNHEY and SVGEGT. The CDR3 covers 13 residues. CDR3 residues: CASSYSETAKEFF. The CDR3 nucleotides read TGTGCCAGCAGTTACTCCGAGACAGCGAAGGAGTTCTTC.

The count of this clonotype is one. The rearrangement joins TRBV5-5 to TRBJ2-5; weak D call: TRBD2 (6 bases). The J call may be in error: the DNA end matches TRBJ2-3 better. Germline V CDR1 and CDR2: SGHKS, YYEKEE (reference sequence). This CDR3 has 15 residues. CDR3 loop: CTSQGGLEDKETQYF. The DNA for the CDR3 is TGTACATCTCAAGGAGGGCTAGAGGACAAAGAGACCCAGTATTTT.

Comments on this clonotype: Just one base apart from a much larger clone, this may be a read error. V gene TRBV7-6 combines with J gene TRBJ2-7; D assignment may be TRBD1 or TRBD2 (5 bases each). The J call may not be correct, given that the DNA end is closer to TRBJ2-5. Germline V CDR1 and CDR2: SGHVS, FNYEAQ. The length of the CDR3 is 15 residues. CDR3 bases: TGTGCCAGCAGACCCGGGACGACAAGAGAAAAGACCCAGTACTTC. Translating gives CASRPGTTREKTQYF.

The rearrangement links TRBV12-5 to TRBJ2-2; TRBD2 is a possible D gene (5 bases). This CDR3 spans 16 amino acids. The V and J ends lost 0 bases and 0 bases respectively, with 8 bases between them. CDR1 is LGHNT, CDR2 FRNRAP, per germline. The CDR3 sequence: CASGLVEDPNTGELFF. CDR3 sequence (DNA): TGTGCTAGTGGTTTGGTGGAGGATCCGAACACCGGGGAGCTGTTTTTT.

This clonotype has just a few counts. The chain couples TRBV7-9 to TRBJ2-7, with 9 bases identical to TRBD2. J lost 4 bases, V lost 6 bases, and 4 bases had no gene match. This CDR3 contains 13 residues. Germline values: CDR1 SEHNR, CDR2 FQNEAQ (reference sequence). The CDR3, as DNA: TGTGCCAGCAGAAGCGGGGGGAAGTACGAGCAGTACTTC. It encodes CASRSGGKYEQYF.

The chain links TRBV10-3 to TRBJ2-3; TRBD1 might be the D (5 bases). Germline lookup yields CDR1 ENHRY and CDR2 SYGVKD. The CDR3 contains 17 residues. Trimming stripped 2 bases from V and 5 bases from J, with 20 bases between. The CDR3 nucleotides are TGTGCCATCAGTGAGCGCTCACTTAAGGATACAGGAGATACGCAGTATTTT. Protein sequence: CAISERSLKDTGDTQYF.

With regard to this clonotype: At one of its ends the junction is not consistent with the germline gene, which may arise from a read error. The chain uses TRBV27 and TRBJ2-3, with D hard to call. Germline-derived CDR1 and CDR2 are MNHEY and SMNVEV (reference sequence). This CDR3 is built from 15 residues. The CDR3 spells CAMGRQAVCTDTQFF. CDR3 DNA: TGTGCCATGGGCCGCCAGGCTGTGTGCACAGATACGCAGTTCTTT.

As for this clonotype: An end of the junction differs from the germline gene, which may be a read error. This chain joins TRBV28 and TRBJ2-3; unclear D gene. CDR3 length: 14 residues. CDR1 and CDR2 (germline): MDHEN, SYDVKM. The CDR3 sequence is CASSGVADPETQYF. The CDR3 DNA reads as TGTGCGAGCAGTGGTGTAGCAGACCCAGAGACCCAGTATTTT.

This clonotype showed up just a few times. The chain uses TRBV7-9 and TRBJ2-1; D might be TRBD1 or TRBD2, each matching 5 bases. The germline V gene encodes CDR1 SEHNR and CDR2 FQNEAQ (reference sequence). V dropped 5 bases and J dropped 5 bases, with 16 bases sitting between them. CDR3 size: 15 residues. CDR3 sequence: CASSPGPNRDNEQFF. The CDR3 DNA reads as TGTGCCAGCAGCCCGGGACCCAATAGGGACAATGAGCAGTTCTTC.

The chain links TRBV7-2 to TRBJ2-3; D gene uncertain. The ends were cut back, 3 bases at V and 6 bases at J, with 16 bases in the middle. This CDR3 region has 15 residues. Germline V gives CDR1 SGHTA, CDR2 FQGNSA. The DNA of the CDR3 is TGTGCCAGCAGCTTCCTGGACCGTCCCGGGGATACGCAGTATTTT. Amino acids: CASSFLDRPGDTQYF.

The chain uses TRBV5-1 and TRBJ2-3, with 7 nucleotides matching TRBD2. The length of the CDR3 is 17 residues. CDR1 is SGHRS, CDR2 YFSETQ, per germline. Losses at the gene ends were 3 bases for V and 0 bases for J; bases not matched to a gene: 10. The chain's CDR3 is CASSYPTRRGSTDTQYF. The CDR3 region has the DNA TGCGCCAGCAGCTACCCCACCCGGCGGGGGAGCACAGATACGCAGTATTTT.